These 22 T cell receptor beta chains came from one sample sequenced in a study of CD8+ T cells in alopecia areata. In each case, RNA was isolated and then reverse transcribed into cDNA as the sequencing template. Repertoires were generated with immunoSEQ multiplex PCR, while TCRdb's copy carries only in-frame clones and drops some. This table has 75,000 to 100,000 clones, about three quarters appearing once. As to treatment: oral pan-JAK inhibitor, 5-10 mg twice daily. The sequencing here drew on CD8+ T cells sorted from blood, taken at week 44, from a patient treated with tofacitinib. These receptor sequences come from a human donor with alopecia areata.

The chain uses TRBV4-3 and TRBJ1-2; tentative D call: TRBD1 (5 bases). This CDR3 region has 14 residues. Germline values: CDR1 LGHNA, CDR2 YSLEER. Trimming stripped 1 base from V and 8 bases from J, with 14 bases between. The DNA for the CDR3 is TGCGCCAGCAGCCAAGGTGCAGGGATTCAGGGCTACACCTTC. Protein: CASSQGAGIQGYTF.

This clone appeared a few times. The rearrangement links TRBV11-2 to TRBJ1-6, with D possibly matching TRBD1 (5 bases). CDR3 length: 13 residues. Trimming stripped 10 bases from V and 7 bases from J, with 14 bases between. Germline V gene data show CDR1 as SGHAT and CDR2 as FQNNGV. The CDR3 reads CAIRNGANSPLHF. CDR3 DNA: TGTGCCATCCGAAATGGGGCCAATTCACCCCTCCACTTT.

For this clone: An end of the junction does not agree with germline; a read error may underlie this. This chain joins TRBV9 and TRBJ2-1; 10 bases fit TRBD2. The CDR3 consists of 11 residues. Germline V gene sequence: CDR1 SGDLS, CDR2 YYNGEE. In DNA, the CDR3 is TGTGCCAGCAGCCAAGCGGGGGGGCTGCTCTTC. This codes for CASSQAGGLLF. Based on the CDR3 plus reference TRBV9 and TRBJ2-1, the full variable domain is DSGVTQTPKHLITATGQRVTLRCSPRSGDLSVYWYQQSLDQGLQFLIQYYNGEERAKGNILERFSAQQFPDLHSELNLSSLELGDSALYFCASSQAGGLLFGPGTRLTVL.

The V and J genes are TRBV6-4 and TRBJ1-1, with D hard to call. The CDR3 sequence is 19 residues long. V lost 2 bases and J 2 bases, leaving 24 bases between the germline ends. Germline lookup yields CDR1 MRHNA and CDR2 SNTAGT. The CDR3 protein is CASSDQTSERQILNTEAFF. The DNA of the CDR3 is TGTGCCAGCAGTGACCAAACTAGTGAGAGACAAATCTTAAACACTGAAGCTTTCTTT.

This clone came up a few times. The rearrangement links TRBV7-9 to TRBJ2-7, with D unclear. CDR1 is SEHNR, CDR2 FQNEAQ, per germline (reference sequence). The CDR3 totals 14 residues. Trimming stripped 1 base from V and 3 bases from J, with 10 bases between. The CDR3 nucleotides are TGTGCCAGCAGCTTAGGCTCCTCAATCTACGAGCAGTACTTC. Residues: CASSLGSSIYEQYF.

This sequence joins TRBV2 and TRBJ1-6; tentatively, D is TRBD1 (5 bases). The CDR3 has 17 residues. The V end lost 1 base, the J end lost 0 bases, and 10 bases lay between the germline ends. The germline V gene has CDR1 SNHLY and CDR2 FYNNEI. The CDR3 DNA sequence: TGTGCCAGCAGTGAAGTGGGGGGGAGCTCCTATAATTCACCCCTCCACTTT. This gives the protein CASSEVGGSSYNSPLHF. The whole variable domain, filled in from reference TRBV2 and TRBJ1-6, reads EPEVTQTPSHQVTQMGQEVILRCVPISNHLYFYWYRQILGQKVEFLVSFYNNEISEKSEIFDDQFSVERPDGSNFTLKIRSTKLEDSAMYFCASSEVGGSSYNSPLHFGNGTRLTVT.

This clone was detected only once. This chain connects TRBV9 to TRBJ2-1; 10 bases align to TRBD2. The CDR3 length is 16 residues. The J segment lost 7 bases and the V segment lost 4 bases, leaving 11 bases of the junction unmatched. Germline V gene lookup returns CDR1 SGDLS and CDR2 YYNGEE. The CDR3 loop reads CASSPTLAGAGNEQFF. As DNA, the CDR3 is TGTGCCAGCAGCCCCACCCTAGCGGGGGCGGGGAATGAGCAGTTCTTC.

The chain has TRBV29-1 and TRBJ1-1; D is perhaps TRBD1 (6 bases). V lost 2 bases and J 8 bases, leaving 18 bases between the germline ends. The CDR3 spans 14 residues. Germline assignment: CDR1 SQVTM and CDR2 ANQGSEA. The DNA for the CDR3 is TGCAGCGTTGAATCCCGGGACAACCTCGGGGAAGCTTTCTTT. Its protein is CSVESRDNLGEAFF.

The chain links TRBV29-1 to TRBJ2-2; D assignment may be TRBD1 or TRBD2 (5 bases each). The germline V gene encodes CDR1 SQVTM and CDR2 ANQGSEA. Trimming removed 3 bases from V and 7 bases from J, with 6 bases in between. The CDR3 loop spans 11 amino acids. In DNA, the CDR3 is TGCAGCGTTGAGGGGGTCGGGGAGCTGTTTTTT. Its translation is CSVEGVGELFF.

This clone was observed a few times. The genes are TRBV14 and TRBJ2-7; TRBD1 or TRBD2 may be the D gene (5 bases each). The CDR3 loop spans 16 amino acids. Germline CDR1 is SGHDN and CDR2 is FVKESK. V was clipped by 4 bases and J by 3 bases, with 19 bases between them. In nucleotides, the CDR3 is TGTGCCAGCAGCCTACGGGAAGGGGTAGGAATCTACGAGCAGTACTTC. This translates into CASSLREGVGIYEQYF. The whole variable domain, remainder taken from reference TRBV14 and TRBJ2-7, is EAGVTQFPSHSVIEKGQTVTLRCDPISGHDNLYWYRRVMGKEIKFLLHFVKESKQDESGMPNNRFLAERTGGTYSTLKVQPAELEDSGVYFCASSLREGVGIYEQYFGPGTRLTVT.

The V gene is TRBV25-1, the J gene TRBJ2-2; D call uncertain. Trimming stripped 7 bases from V and 1 base from J, with 13 bases between. Germline V gene data show CDR1 as MGHDK and CDR2 as SYGVNS. This CDR3 is 15 amino acids long. The DNA for the CDR3 is TGTGCCAGCACCCCCGGTGGCGGGAACACCGGGGAGCTGTTTTTT. Amino acid sequence: CASTPGGGNTGELFF. Variable domain in full (rest from reference TRBV25-1 and TRBJ2-2): EADIYQTPRYLVIGTGKKITLECSQTMGHDKMYWYQQDPGMELHLIHYSYGVNSTEKGDLSSESTVSRIRTEHFPLTLESARPSHTSQYLCASTPGGGNTGELFFGEGSRLTVL.

The chain couples TRBV4-3 to TRBJ2-7; a weak D match, TRBD1 (6 bases). Trimming removed 4 bases at V and 5 bases at J, with 12 bases between. The CDR3 runs 13 residues. Germline CDR1 is LGHNA and CDR2 is YSLEER. CDR3 protein: CASSPEQGDEQYF. CDR3 DNA sequence: TGCGCCAGCAGCCCGGAACAGGGAGACGAGCAGTACTTC.

Of note for this clone: Germline and junction disagree at one end, which may indicate a read error. The chain recombines TRBV6-5 with TRBJ2-2; D might be TRBD2 (5 bases). The germline CDR1 and CDR2 sequences are MNHEY and SVGAGI. The CDR3 length is 14 residues. The CDR3, as DNA: TGTGCCAGCAGTCCCATGGGCCCTTCCGGGGAGCTGCTTTTT. It encodes CASSPMGPSGELLF.

The chain carries TRBV5-1 and TRBJ2-1; D gene ambiguous. Trimming removed 0 bases from V and 4 bases from J, with 8 bases in between. This CDR3 has 14 amino acids. CDR1 is SGHRS, CDR2 YFSETQ, per germline. The CDR3 DNA reads TGCGCCAGCAGCTTGGACGTCAGTTACAATGAGCAGTTCTTC. Its translation is CASSLDVSYNEQFF.

The J gene is TRBJ1-2, the V gene TRBV25-1, with D possibly TRBD1 on 6 matching bases. This CDR3 has 12 residues. V gave up 6 bases and J gave up 4 bases, with 9 bases separating them. Germline CDR1 is MGHDK and CDR2 is SYGVNS. DNA of the CDR3: TGTGCCAGCAGACAGGGTCCCTATGGCTACACCTTC. Its protein product is CASRQGPYGYTF.

This chain links TRBV19 with TRBJ2-2, with TRBD2 matching 8 bases. The ends lost 5 bases at V and 1 base at J; junction bases unmatched: 6. Germline V gene sequence: CDR1 LNHDA, CDR2 SQIVND (reference sequence). This CDR3 region has 16 residues. The CDR3 nucleotides read TGTGCCAGTAGTCCGAGGACTAGCTGGAACACCGGGGAGCTGTTTTTT. It is translated as CASSPRTSWNTGELFF.

The J gene is TRBJ2-2, the V gene TRBV7-8; D not resolved. The germline V gene has CDR1 SGHVS and CDR2 FQNEAQ. The CDR3 covers 12 residues. Trimming took off 4 bases at V and 6 bases at J, with 6 bases between the two ends. CDR3: CASSSTSGELFF. CDR3 bases: TGTGCCAGCAGCTCCACCTCCGGGGAGCTGTTTTTT. The complete variable domain, with remaining parts taken from reference TRBV7-8 and TRBJ2-2, reads GAGVSQSPRYKVAKRGQDVALRCDPISGHVSLFWYQQALGQGPEFLTYFQNEAQLDKSGLPSDRFFAERPEGSVSTLKIQRTQQEDSAVYLCASSSTSGELFFGEGSRLTVL.

The rearrangement links TRBV29-1 to TRBJ2-5; D could derive from TRBD1 or TRBD2 (5 bases each). The assigned J gene may be wrong: the sequence end matches TRBJ2-7 better. The CDR3 extends over 13 amino acids. The germline CDR1 and CDR2 sequences are SQVTM and ANQGSEA. The CDR3 is CSVWDQDTYEQYF. As DNA, the CDR3 is TGCAGCGTCTGGGACCAGGACACCTACGAGCAGTACTTC.

The chain is built from TRBV29-1 and TRBJ2-5, with TRBD1 matching 8 bases. The CDR3 consists of 14 residues. Unmatched junction bases numbered 10, after V lost 7 bases and J lost 3 bases. The germline gives CDR1 SQVTM, CDR2 ANQGSEA. The CDR3 loop is CSAIAAGGEETQYF. CDR3 bases: TGCAGCGCCATAGCGGCAGGGGGCGAAGAGACCCAGTACTTC.

A few counts support this clone. V and J are TRBV4-3 and TRBJ2-5; D uncertain. The CDR3 runs to 13 residues. V lost 4 bases to trimming and J lost 7 bases, with 13 bases between them. CDR1 and CDR2 (germline): LGHNA, YSLEER. The CDR3 sequence is CASSPTLWGTQYF. The CDR3 coding sequence is TGCGCCAGCAGCCCCACGCTCTGGGGGACCCAGTACTTC.

The V and J genes are TRBV7-8 and TRBJ2-7, with D possibly matching TRBD1 (6 bases). Germline V gene sequence: CDR1 SGHVS, CDR2 FQNEAQ. CDR3 length: 15 amino acids. V was clipped by 1 base and J by 0 bases, with 10 bases between them. The CDR3 is CASSLGGGSSYEQYF. The CDR3 DNA reads TGTGCCAGCAGCTTAGGAGGGGGTAGCTCCTACGAGCAGTACTTC.

V and J are TRBV6-1 and TRBJ2-3; a weak D match, TRBD2 (5 bases). V dropped 3 bases and J dropped 0 bases, with 10 bases sitting between them. Germline-derived CDR1 and CDR2 are MNHNS and SASEGT. The CDR3 extends over 15 amino acids. The CDR3 DNA is TGTGCCAGCAGTGATCGAGGGTATAGCACAGATACGCAGTATTTT. Amino acids: CASSDRGYSTDTQYF.